The text below deals with one T cell receptor beta chain. In the authors' workflow: For nucleated cells, counts were estimated from reference gene primer amplification. Generated by immunoSEQ multiplex PCR, the TCRdb table keeps only in-frame clones and is missing some. From that table come the V and J calls and clone size; the DNA was used to work out D and trimming. Of more than 150,000 clones listed, approximately 81% were seen once; the top ten hold about 8%. V shed 2 bases and J 7 bases; nucleotides not matched to a gene: 6. CDR3 length equals 15 residues. Germline V gene sequence: CDR1 KGHDR, CDR2 SFDVKD. This specimen belongs to a study of blood T cell repertoires in COVID-19. Study background: The United States, Italy and Spain provided the acute and convalescent COVID-19 samples.

Participants came from fewer than 25 US areas, aged roughly 18 to 95 years. Grouping used clinical history reported by participants in a survey and questionnaire. Sequencing was done on a sample of PBMCs or T cells enriched from blood (not recorded which). The chain has TRBV24-1 and TRBJ2-1; 8 bases are a match to TRBD1. This sequence was found in a woman between 50 and 59 years old who had recovered from COVID-19. The CDR3 sequence: CATSDYDRGRNEQFF. The CDR3 region has the DNA TGTGCCACCAGTGATTACGACAGGGGCCGAAATGAGCAGTTCTTC.